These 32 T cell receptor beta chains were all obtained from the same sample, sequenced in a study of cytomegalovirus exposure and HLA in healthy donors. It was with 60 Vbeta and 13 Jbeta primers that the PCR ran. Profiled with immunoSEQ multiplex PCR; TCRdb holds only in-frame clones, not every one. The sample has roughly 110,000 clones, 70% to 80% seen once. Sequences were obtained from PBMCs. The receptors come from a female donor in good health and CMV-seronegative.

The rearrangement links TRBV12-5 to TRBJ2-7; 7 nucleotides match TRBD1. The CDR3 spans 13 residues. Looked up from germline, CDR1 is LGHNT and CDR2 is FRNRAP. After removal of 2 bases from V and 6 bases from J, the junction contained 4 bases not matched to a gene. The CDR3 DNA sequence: TGTGCTAGTGGTTTGCCTACAGGGGCCGAGCAGTACTTC. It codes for CASGLPTGAEQYF.

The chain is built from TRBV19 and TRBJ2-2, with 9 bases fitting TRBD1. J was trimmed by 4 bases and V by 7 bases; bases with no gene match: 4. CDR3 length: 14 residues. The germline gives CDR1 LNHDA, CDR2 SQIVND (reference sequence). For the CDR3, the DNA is TGTGCCAGTAAGGGGGACAGGGTCACCGGGGAGCTGTTTTTT. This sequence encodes CASKGDRVTGELFF.

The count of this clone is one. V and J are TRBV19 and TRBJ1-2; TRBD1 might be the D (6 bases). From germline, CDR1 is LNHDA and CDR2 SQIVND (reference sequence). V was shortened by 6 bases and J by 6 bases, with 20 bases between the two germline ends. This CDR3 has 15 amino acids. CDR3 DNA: TGTGCCAGTAGCACTGAGGGGGTCCCCTATGATGGCTACACCTTC. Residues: CASSTEGVPYDGYTF.

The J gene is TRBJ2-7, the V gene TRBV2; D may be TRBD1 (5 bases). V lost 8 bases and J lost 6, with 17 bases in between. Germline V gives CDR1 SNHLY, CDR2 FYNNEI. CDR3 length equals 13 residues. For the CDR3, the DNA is TGTGCCAGCTCGGCCCCCTTCAGGGTCGAGCAGTACTTC. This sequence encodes CASSAPFRVEQYF. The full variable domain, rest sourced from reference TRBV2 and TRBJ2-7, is EPEVTQTPSHQVTQMGQEVILRCVPISNHLYFYWYRQILGQKVEFLVSFYNNEISEKSEIFDDQFSVERPDGSNFTLKIRSTKLEDSAMYFCASSAPFRVEQYFGPGTRLTVT.

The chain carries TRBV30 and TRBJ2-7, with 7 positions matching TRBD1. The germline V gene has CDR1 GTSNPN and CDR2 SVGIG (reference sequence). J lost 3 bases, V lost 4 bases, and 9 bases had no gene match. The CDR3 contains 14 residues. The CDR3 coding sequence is TGTGCCTGGAAAGCAAGGGCAGGGGGCTACGAGCAGTACTTC. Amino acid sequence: CAWKARAGGYEQYF.

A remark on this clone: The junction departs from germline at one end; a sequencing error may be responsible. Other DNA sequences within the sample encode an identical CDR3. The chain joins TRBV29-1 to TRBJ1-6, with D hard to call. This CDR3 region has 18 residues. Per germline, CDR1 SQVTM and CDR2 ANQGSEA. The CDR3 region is CSVVCTRMGLPLNSPLHF. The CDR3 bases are TGCAGCGTTGTCTGTACTAGGATGGGGTTACCACTAAATTCCCCCCTCCACTTT.

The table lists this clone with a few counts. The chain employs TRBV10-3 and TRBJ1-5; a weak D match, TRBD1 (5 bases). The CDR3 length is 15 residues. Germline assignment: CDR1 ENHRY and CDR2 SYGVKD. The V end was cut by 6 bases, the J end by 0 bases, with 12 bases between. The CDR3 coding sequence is TGTGCCATCAGCCTGACAGATGATAGCAATCAGCCCCAGCATTTT. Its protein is CAISLTDDSNQPQHF.

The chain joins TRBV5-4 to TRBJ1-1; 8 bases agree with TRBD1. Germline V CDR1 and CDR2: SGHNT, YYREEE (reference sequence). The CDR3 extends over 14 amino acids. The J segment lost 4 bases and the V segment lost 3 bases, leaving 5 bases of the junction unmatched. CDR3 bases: TGTGCCAGCAGCTCAGGACAGGGTGGCACTGAAGCTTTCTTT. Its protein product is CASSSGQGGTEAFF.

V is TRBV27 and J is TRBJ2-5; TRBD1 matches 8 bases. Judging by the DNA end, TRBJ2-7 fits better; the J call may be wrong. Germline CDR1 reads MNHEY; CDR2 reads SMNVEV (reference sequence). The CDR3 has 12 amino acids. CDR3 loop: CATRDRTYEQYF. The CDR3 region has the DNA TGTGCCACCCGGGACAGGACCTACGAGCAGTACTTC.

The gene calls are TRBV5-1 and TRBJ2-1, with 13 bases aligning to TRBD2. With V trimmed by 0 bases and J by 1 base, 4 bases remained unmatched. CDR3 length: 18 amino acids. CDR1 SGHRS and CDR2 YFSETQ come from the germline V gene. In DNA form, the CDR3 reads TGCGCCAGCAGCTTGGTACTAGCGGGGGGGCAATCCTACAATGAGCAGTTCTTC. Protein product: CASSLVLAGGQSYNEQFF.

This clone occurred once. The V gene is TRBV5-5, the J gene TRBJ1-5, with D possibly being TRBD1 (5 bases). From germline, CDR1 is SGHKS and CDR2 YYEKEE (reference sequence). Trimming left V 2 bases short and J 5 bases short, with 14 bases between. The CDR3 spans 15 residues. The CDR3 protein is CASSFRAREDQPQHF. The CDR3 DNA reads TGTGCCAGCAGCTTTAGGGCCAGGGAAGATCAGCCCCAGCATTTT.

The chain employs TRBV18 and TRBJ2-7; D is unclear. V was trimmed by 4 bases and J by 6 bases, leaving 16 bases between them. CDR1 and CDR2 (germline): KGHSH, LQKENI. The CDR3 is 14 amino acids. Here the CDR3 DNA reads TGTGCCAGCTCACAAGCGACCCCCCCGGTCGAGCAGTACTTC. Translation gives CASSQATPPVEQYF.

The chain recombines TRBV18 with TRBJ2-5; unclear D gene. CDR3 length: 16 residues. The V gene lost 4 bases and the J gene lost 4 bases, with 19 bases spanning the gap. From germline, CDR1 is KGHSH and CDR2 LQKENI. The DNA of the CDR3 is TGTGCCAGCTCACTCGGTGTCCCAGCAGGTGGAGAGACCCAGTACTTC. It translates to CASSLGVPAGGETQYF.

The CDR3 sequence is CASSQDRSSGGGKTQYF. Here the CDR3 DNA reads TGTGCCAGCAGCCAAGATAGGTCAAGCGGGGGAGGCAAGACCCAGTACTTC. The V and J genes are TRBV14 and TRBJ2-5; TRBD2 aligns across 8 bases. With 0 bases clipped from V and 6 bases from J, the junction kept 12 bases outside the gene matches. Germline values: CDR1 SGHDN, CDR2 FVKESK. The CDR3 has 17 residues.

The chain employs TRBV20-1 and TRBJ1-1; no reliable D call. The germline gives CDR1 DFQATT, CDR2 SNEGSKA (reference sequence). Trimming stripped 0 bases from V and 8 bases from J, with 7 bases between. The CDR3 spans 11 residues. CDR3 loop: CSARDGPEAFF. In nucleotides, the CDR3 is TGCAGTGCTAGAGATGGCCCGGAAGCTTTCTTT.

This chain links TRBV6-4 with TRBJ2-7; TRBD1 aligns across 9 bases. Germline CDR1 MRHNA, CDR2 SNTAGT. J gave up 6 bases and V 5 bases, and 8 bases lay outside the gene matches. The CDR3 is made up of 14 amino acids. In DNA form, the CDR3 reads TGTGCCAGCAGTCCCGGACAGGGGTTGGGCGAGCAGTACTTC. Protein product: CASSPGQGLGEQYF.

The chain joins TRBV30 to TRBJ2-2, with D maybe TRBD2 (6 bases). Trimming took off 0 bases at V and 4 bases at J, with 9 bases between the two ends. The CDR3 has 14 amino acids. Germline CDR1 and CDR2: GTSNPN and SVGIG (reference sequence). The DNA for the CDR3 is TGTGCCTGGAGTGTATTGGGGGGCACCGGGGAGCTGTTTTTT. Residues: CAWSVLGGTGELFF.

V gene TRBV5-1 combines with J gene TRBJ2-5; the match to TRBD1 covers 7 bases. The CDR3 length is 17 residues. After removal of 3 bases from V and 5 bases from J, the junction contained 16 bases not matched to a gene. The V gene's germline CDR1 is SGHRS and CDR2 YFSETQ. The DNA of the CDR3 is TGCGCCAGCAGCTCCGTCCCGGGACAGTACTCGGGGGAGACCCAGTACTTC. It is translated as CASSSVPGQYSGETQYF.

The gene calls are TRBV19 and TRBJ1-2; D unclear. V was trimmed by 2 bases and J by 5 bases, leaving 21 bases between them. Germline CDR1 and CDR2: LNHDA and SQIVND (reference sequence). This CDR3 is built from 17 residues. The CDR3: CASSIPSYRGSDYGYTF. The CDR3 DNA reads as TGTGCCAGTAGTATACCCTCTTACCGAGGATCCGATTATGGCTACACCTTC.

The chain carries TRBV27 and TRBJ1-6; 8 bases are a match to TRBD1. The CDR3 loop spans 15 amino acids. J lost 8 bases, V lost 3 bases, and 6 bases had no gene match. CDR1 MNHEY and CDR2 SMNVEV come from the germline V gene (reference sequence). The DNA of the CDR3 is TGTGCCAGCAGTTTCAGGGGGCGAGAGGATTCACCCCTCCACTTT. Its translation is CASSFRGREDSPLHF.

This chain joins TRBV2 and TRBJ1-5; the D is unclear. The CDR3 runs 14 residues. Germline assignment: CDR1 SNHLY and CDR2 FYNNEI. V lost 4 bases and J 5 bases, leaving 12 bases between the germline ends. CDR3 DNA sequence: TGTGCCAGCAGTGTAGAGGCAGTTGATCAGCCCCAGCATTTT. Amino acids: CASSVEAVDQPQHF.

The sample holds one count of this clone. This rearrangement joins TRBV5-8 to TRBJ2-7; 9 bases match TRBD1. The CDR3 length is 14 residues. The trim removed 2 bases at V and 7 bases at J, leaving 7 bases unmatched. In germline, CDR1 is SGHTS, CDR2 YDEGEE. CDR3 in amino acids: CASSFRTGVPEQYF. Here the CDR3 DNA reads TGTGCCAGCAGCTTTAGGACAGGGGTGCCTGAGCAGTACTTC. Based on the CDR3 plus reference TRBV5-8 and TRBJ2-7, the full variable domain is EAGVTQSPTHLIKTRGQQATLRCSPISGHTSVYWYQQALGLGLQFLLWYDEGEERNRGNFPPRFSGRQFPNYSSELNVNALELEDSALYLCASSFRTGVPEQYFGPGTRLTVT.

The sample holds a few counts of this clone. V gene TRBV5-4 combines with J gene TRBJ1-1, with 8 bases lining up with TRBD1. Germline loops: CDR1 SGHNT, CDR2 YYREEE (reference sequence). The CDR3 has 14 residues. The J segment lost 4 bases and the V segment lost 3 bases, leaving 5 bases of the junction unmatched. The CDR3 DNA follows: TGTGCCAGCAGCTCAGGGGGCGGTGGCACTGAAGCTTTCTTT. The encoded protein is CASSSGGGGTEAFF.

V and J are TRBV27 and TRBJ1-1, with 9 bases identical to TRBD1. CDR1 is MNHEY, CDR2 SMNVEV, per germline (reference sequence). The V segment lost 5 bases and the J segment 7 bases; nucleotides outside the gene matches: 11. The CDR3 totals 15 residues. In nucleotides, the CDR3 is TGTGCCAGCAGTCCCTCAAACAGGGGGCTCGGTGAAGCTTTCTTT. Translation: CASSPSNRGLGEAFF.

In nucleotides, the CDR3 is TGTGCCTGGAGTGAGGGCGGGACAGGGCCCCGCGAGCAGTACTTC. Translated: CAWSEGGTGPREQYF. The rearrangement joins TRBV30 to TRBJ2-7; 9 bases match TRBD1. CDR1 is GTSNPN, CDR2 SVGIG, per germline (reference sequence). The CDR3 extends over 15 amino acids. Trimming at V came to 1 base and at J to 6 bases, leaving 10 bases not matched to a gene.

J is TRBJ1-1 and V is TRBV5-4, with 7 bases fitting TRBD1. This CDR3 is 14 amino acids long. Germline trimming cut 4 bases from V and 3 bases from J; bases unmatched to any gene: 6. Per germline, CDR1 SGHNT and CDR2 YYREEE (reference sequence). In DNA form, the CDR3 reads TGTGCCAGCAGCGGACGACAGGGAGACACTGAAGCTTTCTTT. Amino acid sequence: CASSGRQGDTEAFF.

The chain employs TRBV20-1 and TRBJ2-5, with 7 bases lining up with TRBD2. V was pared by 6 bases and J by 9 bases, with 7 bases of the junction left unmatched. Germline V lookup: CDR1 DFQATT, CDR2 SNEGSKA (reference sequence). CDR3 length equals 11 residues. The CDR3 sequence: CSAYGRGAQYF. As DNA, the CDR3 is TGCAGTGCCTACGGTCGGGGGGCCCAGTACTTC.

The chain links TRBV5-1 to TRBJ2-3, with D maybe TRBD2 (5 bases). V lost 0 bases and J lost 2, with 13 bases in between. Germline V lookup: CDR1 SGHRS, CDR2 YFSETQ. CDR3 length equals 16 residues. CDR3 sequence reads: CASSLGAGGHTDTQYF. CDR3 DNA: TGCGCCAGCAGCTTGGGAGCAGGAGGTCACACAGATACGCAGTATTTT. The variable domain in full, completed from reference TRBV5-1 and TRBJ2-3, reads KAGVTQTPRYLIKTRGQQVTLSCSPISGHRSVSWYQQTPGQGLQFLFEYFSETQRNKGNFPGRFSGRQFSNSRSEMNVSTLELGDSALYLCASSLGAGGHTDTQYFGPGTRLTVL.

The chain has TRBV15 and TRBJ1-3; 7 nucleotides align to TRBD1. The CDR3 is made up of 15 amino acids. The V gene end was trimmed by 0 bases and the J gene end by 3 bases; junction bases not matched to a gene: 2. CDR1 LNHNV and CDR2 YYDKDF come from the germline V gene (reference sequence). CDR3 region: CATSREQGSGNTIYF. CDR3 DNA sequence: TGTGCCACCAGCAGAGAACAGGGGAGTGGAAACACCATATATTTT.

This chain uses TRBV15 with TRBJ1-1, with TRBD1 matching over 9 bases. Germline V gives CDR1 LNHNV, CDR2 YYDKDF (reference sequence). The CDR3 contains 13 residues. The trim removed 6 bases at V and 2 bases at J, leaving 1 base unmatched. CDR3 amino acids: CATRDRGNTEAFF. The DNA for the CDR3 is TGTGCCACCAGGGACAGGGGTAACACTGAAGCTTTCTTT.

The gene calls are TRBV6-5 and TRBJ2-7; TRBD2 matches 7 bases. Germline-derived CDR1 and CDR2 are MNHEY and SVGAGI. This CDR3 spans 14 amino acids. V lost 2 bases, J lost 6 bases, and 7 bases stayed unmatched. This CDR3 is CASSYGGREGEQYF. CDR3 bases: TGTGCCAGCAGTTACGGAGGCAGGGAGGGCGAGCAGTACTTC.

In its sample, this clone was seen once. The CDR3 sequence is CASSPGLAGEQYF. In DNA, the CDR3 is TGTGCCAGCAGCCCGGGACTAGCGGGAGAGCAGTACTTC. The chain links TRBV4-2 to TRBJ2-7; 13 nucleotides match TRBD2. V shed 4 bases, J shed 7 bases, and the junction held 1 base outside the gene matches. This CDR3 is built from 13 residues. CDR1 and CDR2 from the germline V gene are LGHNA and YNFKEQ.